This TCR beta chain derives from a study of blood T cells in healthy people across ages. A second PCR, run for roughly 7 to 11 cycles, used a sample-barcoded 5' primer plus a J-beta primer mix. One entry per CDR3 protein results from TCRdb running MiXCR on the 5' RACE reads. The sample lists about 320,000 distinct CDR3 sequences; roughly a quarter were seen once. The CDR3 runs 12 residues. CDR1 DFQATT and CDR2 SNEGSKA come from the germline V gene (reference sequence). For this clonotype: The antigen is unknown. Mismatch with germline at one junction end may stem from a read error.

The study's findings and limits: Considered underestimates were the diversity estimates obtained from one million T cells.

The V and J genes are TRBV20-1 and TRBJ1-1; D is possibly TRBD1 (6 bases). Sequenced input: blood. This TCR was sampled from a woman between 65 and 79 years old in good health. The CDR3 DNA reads TGCAGTGCTAGAAGGGGGGACACTGGAGCTTTCTTT. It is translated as CSARRGDTGAFF.